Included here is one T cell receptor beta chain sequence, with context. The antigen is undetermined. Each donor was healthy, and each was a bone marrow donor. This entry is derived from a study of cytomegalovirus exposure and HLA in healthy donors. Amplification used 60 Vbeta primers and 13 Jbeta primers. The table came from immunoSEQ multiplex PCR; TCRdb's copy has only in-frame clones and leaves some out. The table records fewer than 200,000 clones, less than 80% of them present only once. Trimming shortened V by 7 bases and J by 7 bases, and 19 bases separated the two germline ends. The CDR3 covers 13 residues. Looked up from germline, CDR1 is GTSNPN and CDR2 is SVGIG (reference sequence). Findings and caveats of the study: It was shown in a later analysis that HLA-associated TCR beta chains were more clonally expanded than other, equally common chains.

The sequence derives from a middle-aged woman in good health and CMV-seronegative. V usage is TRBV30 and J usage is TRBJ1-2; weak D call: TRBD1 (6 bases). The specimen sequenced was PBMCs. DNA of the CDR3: TGTGCCTCGCCATCTCAGGGGTCGGGTGGCTACACCTTC. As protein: CASPSQGSGGYTF.